This TCR beta chain was captured in a study of cytomegalovirus exposure and HLA in healthy donors. The primer mix had 60 Vbeta and 13 Jbeta primers. Clones were read by immunoSEQ multiplex PCR, and TCRdb kept only the in-frame ones, dropping some. The table shows 200,000 to 250,000 clones, with over 70% occurring only once. Trimming at V came to 3 bases and at J to 4 bases, leaving 4 bases not matched to a gene. CDR3 length: 15 amino acids. From germline, CDR1 is KGHSH and CDR2 LQKENI. V is TRBV18 and J is TRBJ1-5, with 9 bases that match TRBD1. The sequence derives from a boy between 2 and 10 years old in good health and CMV-seronegative. Sequenced material: PBMCs. The CDR3 protein is CASSPGQGTNQPQHF. The CDR3 DNA reads TGTGCCAGCTCACCGGGACAGGGAACAAATCAGCCCCAGCATTTT.